This entry lists 27 T cell receptor beta chains sequenced from one sample in a study of cytomegalovirus exposure and HLA in healthy donors. The PCR ran on 60 Vbeta and 13 Jbeta primers. Here immunoSEQ multiplex PCR was the method, and the copy in TCRdb shows in-frame clones only, minus some. Of fewer than 130,000 clones in the sample, approximately 79% were seen once. Sequencing was done on a sample of PBMCs. The receptors shown here come from a man aged 25 to 40 in good health and CMV-seropositive.

The rearrangement joins TRBV11-2 to TRBJ2-2; 7 bases match TRBD2. The V gene end was trimmed by 1 base and the J gene end by 7 bases; junction bases not matched to a gene: 15. CDR3 length: 18 residues. Germline V gene sequence: CDR1 SGHAT, CDR2 FQNNGV. As DNA, the CDR3 is TGTGCCAGCAGCTTAGTTTTCCATATGAAATCGGGGGGCGGGGAGCTGTTTTTT. Protein: CASSLVFHMKSGGGELFF.

The chain combines TRBV27 with TRBJ2-3, with TRBD1 identical over 7 bases. The V gene end was trimmed by 4 bases and the J gene end by 1 base; junction bases not matched to a gene: 2. Germline CDR1 MNHEY, CDR2 SMNVEV (reference sequence). The CDR3 extends over 14 amino acids. DNA of the CDR3: TGTGCCAGCAGTTGGGGGACAGGCACAGATACGCAGTATTTT. Translated, it gives CASSWGTGTDTQYF.

The J gene is TRBJ2-1, the V gene TRBV2; the match to TRBD1 covers 9 bases. The J segment lost 8 bases and the V segment lost 9 bases, leaving 5 bases of the junction unmatched. Germline lookup yields CDR1 SNHLY and CDR2 FYNNEI. CDR3 length equals 12 residues. DNA of the CDR3: TGTGCCAGTAACAGGGGGCGAGATGAGCAGTTCTTC. Translation gives CASNRGRDEQFF.

The rearrangement uses TRBV18 and TRBJ1-6, with 7 bases aligning to TRBD1. Trimming cost V 5 bases and J 7 bases; bases outside gene matches: 8. Germline CDR1 and CDR2: KGHSH and LQKENI. The CDR3 spans 15 residues. Written as DNA, the CDR3 is TGTGCCAGCTCAGCAGGGGGAAATTTGAATTCACCCCTCCACTTT. Translation gives CASSAGGNLNSPLHF.

This rearrangement joins TRBV28 to TRBJ1-1; D perhaps matches TRBD1 (5 bases). This CDR3 is built from 14 residues. Germline CDR1 and CDR2: MDHEN and SYDVKM. V lost 4 bases and J lost 0, with 9 bases in between. The CDR3 DNA sequence: TGTGCCAGCAGTTCTCCAGGGATGAACACTGAAGCTTTCTTT. Translating it yields CASSSPGMNTEAFF. Filled out from reference TRBV28 and TRBJ1-1, the complete variable domain reads DVKVTQSSRYLVKRTGEKVFLECVQDMDHENMFWYRQDPGLGLRLIYFSYDVKMKEKGDIPEGYSVSREKKERFSLILESASTNQTSMYLCASSSPGMNTEAFFGQGTRLTVV.

The rearrangement uses TRBV6-1 and TRBJ2-7; TRBD1 agrees at 8 bases. Trimming cost V 7 bases and J 6 bases; bases outside gene matches: 8. From germline, CDR1 is MNHNS and CDR2 SASEGT. CDR3 length equals 13 residues. Here the CDR3 reads CASTLGQGGEQYF. In DNA, the CDR3 is TGTGCCAGCACCCTTGGACAGGGCGGCGAGCAGTACTTC.

To note about this clone: One junction end does not reproduce the germline sequence, and a read error may be involved. The J gene is TRBJ1-4, the V gene TRBV7-9; weak D call: TRBD1 (6 bases). The CDR3 sequence is 16 residues long. Germline CDR1 reads SEHNR; CDR2 reads FQNEAQ (reference sequence). In DNA form, the CDR3 reads TGTTCCAGCAGCTTCAAGTCCGGGACATATAATGAAAAACTGTTTTTT. As protein: CSSSFKSGTYNEKLFF.

This clone was seen a handful of times. The CDR3 DNA follows: TGTGCCAGTAGTATTGGGGCAGACTCTGGGGCCAACGTCCTGACTTTC. Translation gives CASSIGADSGANVLTF. This chain connects TRBV19 to TRBJ2-6, with a possible D match to TRBD1 (5 bases). Trimming cost V 3 bases and J 0 bases, with 9 bases left between them. Germline V gene lookup returns CDR1 LNHDA and CDR2 SQIVND (reference sequence). This CDR3 is built from 16 residues.

The chain uses TRBV11-2 and TRBJ2-7, with TRBD2 matching 11 bases. Losses at the gene ends were 1 base for V and 5 bases for J; bases not matched to a gene: 1. The V gene's germline CDR1 is SGHAT and CDR2 FQNNGV. The CDR3 length is 14 residues. The CDR3 protein is CASSLVSGGDEQYF. CDR3 DNA sequence: TGTGCCAGCAGCTTAGTTAGCGGGGGGGACGAGCAGTACTTC.

The chain recombines TRBV19 with TRBJ1-1; D is perhaps TRBD1 (5 bases). V lost 6 bases and J 0 bases, leaving 8 bases between the germline ends. Germline V lookup: CDR1 LNHDA, CDR2 SQIVND (reference sequence). There are 13 residues in the CDR3. CDR3 protein: CASRTAMNTEAFF. The DNA for the CDR3 is TGTGCCAGTAGGACAGCCATGAACACTGAAGCTTTCTTT.

The chain couples TRBV6-5 to TRBJ2-4, with 7 bases identical to TRBD2. Germline V CDR1 and CDR2: MNHEY, SVGAGI. The CDR3 has 14 residues. V was clipped by 2 bases and J by 4 bases; unmatched bases: 2. The CDR3 region has the DNA TGTGCCAGCAGTTACGGGCGGGGGAAAAACATTCAGTACTTC. Protein product: CASSYGRGKNIQYF.

The J gene is TRBJ2-2, the V gene TRBV7-2, with D perhaps matching TRBD2 (6 bases). V was pared by 6 bases and J by 6 bases, with 14 bases between. CDR3 length equals 14 residues. Germline-derived CDR1 and CDR2 are SGHTA and FQGNSA. CDR3 sequence: CASRDYFASGELFF. The CDR3 DNA reads as TGTGCCAGCAGGGACTACTTCGCTTCCGGGGAGCTGTTTTTT.

The chain uses TRBV2 and TRBJ2-5; TRBD2 matches 11 bases. Germline lookup yields CDR1 SNHLY and CDR2 FYNNEI. V lost 2 bases and J lost 3; bases outside the gene matches: 8. The length of the CDR3 is 17 residues. CDR3 sequence reads: CASSERRVAGGKETQYF. CDR3 DNA: TGTGCCAGCAGTGAAAGGAGGGTAGCGGGGGGGAAAGAGACCCAGTACTTC.

V and J are TRBV4-3 and TRBJ2-7; D not certain. The ends were cut back, 5 bases at V and 1 base at J, with 15 bases in the middle. There are 15 residues in the CDR3. Germline V gene lookup returns CDR1 LGHNA and CDR2 YSLEER. CDR3 sequence: CASSGEYRGSYEQYF. The CDR3 region has the DNA TGCGCCAGCAGCGGAGAGTACCGCGGTTCCTACGAGCAGTACTTC.

This rearrangement joins TRBV30 to TRBJ1-5; D is undetermined. The CDR3 covers 13 residues. V was pared by 2 bases and J by 5 bases, with 10 bases between. CDR1 is GTSNPN, CDR2 SVGIG, per germline (reference sequence). The CDR3 protein is CAWSRNLYQPQHF. The CDR3 DNA follows: TGTGCCTGGAGTCGTAATCTCTATCAGCCCCAGCATTTT.

The V gene is TRBV5-4, the J gene TRBJ2-2, with D hard to call. Looked up from germline, CDR1 is SGHNT and CDR2 is YYREEE (reference sequence). With 3 bases removed from V and 1 base from J, the gap between germline ends came to 4 bases. CDR3 length equals 13 residues. The chain's CDR3 is CASSSRNTGELFF. CDR3 bases: TGTGCCAGCAGCTCTCGGAACACCGGGGAGCTGTTTTTT.

There are a few counts of this clone. The rearrangement links TRBV18 to TRBJ2-7; 12 nucleotides match TRBD1. This CDR3 is 16 amino acids long. The V and J ends lost 2 bases and 4 bases, in that order; junction bases with no gene match: 6. Germline CDR1 and CDR2: KGHSH and LQKENI. The DNA of the CDR3 is TGTGCCAGCTCACCATCGGGACAGGGGGCGGGATACGAGCAGTACTTC. It translates to CASSPSGQGAGYEQYF.

This clone was seen at least ten times. This chain joins TRBV7-9 and TRBJ2-7, with D maybe TRBD1 (6 bases). Trimming took off 2 bases at V and 5 bases at J, with 13 bases between the two ends. Germline V gene sequence: CDR1 SEHNR, CDR2 FQNEAQ (reference sequence). The CDR3 is 14 residues long. CDR3 in amino acids: CASSLSGRGHEQYF. The DNA for the CDR3 is TGTGCCAGCAGCTTATCGGGCAGGGGCCACGAGCAGTACTTC.

The DNA of the CDR3 is TGTGCCAGCAGCCAGGAACAGGGAATCACGCACGGGGAGCTGTTTTTT. It translates to CASSQEQGITHGELFF. The gene calls are TRBV4-2 and TRBJ2-2, with D maybe TRBD1 (6 bases). Trimming took off 3 bases at V and 7 bases at J, with 18 bases between the two ends. Germline lookup yields CDR1 LGHNA and CDR2 YNFKEQ. The CDR3 extends over 16 amino acids.

With regard to this clone: One end of the junction is discordant with germline, which a read error may explain. The J gene is TRBJ2-3, the V gene TRBV7-7; D perhaps matches TRBD2 (5 bases). The CDR3 covers 13 residues. Germline V gene sequence: CDR1 SSHAT, CDR2 FNYEAQ (reference sequence). CDR3 in DNA: TGTGCTAGCAGCCGGGAACGTGGCGATACGCAGTATTTT. This gives the protein CASSRERGDTQYF.

The chain couples TRBV11-2 to TRBJ1-4; 9 bases match TRBD1. This CDR3 spans 14 amino acids. Per germline, CDR1 SGHAT and CDR2 FQNNGV. Trimming took 4 bases from V and 6 from J; bases not matched to a gene: 3. The CDR3: CASSSGQGYEKLFF. The CDR3 bases are TGTGCCAGCAGCTCGGGACAGGGATATGAAAAACTGTTTTTT.

The chain employs TRBV9 and TRBJ2-5, with D tentatively TRBD2 (7 bases). Trimming left V 0 bases short and J 5 bases short, with 14 bases between. There are 15 residues in the CDR3. The V gene's germline CDR1 is SGDLS and CDR2 YYNGEE. The CDR3 nucleotides are TGTGCCAGCAGCGTAGTGGGGGGGGGCCTGGAGACCCAGTACTTC. Residues: CASSVVGGGLETQYF.

The CDR3 DNA sequence: TGTGCCAGCAGGAAGAGCGGGGGGGGTAACAATGAGCAGTTCTTC. Translation gives CASRKSGGGNNEQFF. The J gene is TRBJ2-1, the V gene TRBV7-8, with 10 bases that match TRBD2. This CDR3 comprises 15 residues. The J segment lost 5 bases and the V segment lost 6 bases, leaving 7 bases of the junction unmatched. Germline CDR1 is SGHVS and CDR2 is FQNEAQ.

This clone is a singleton in its sample. This sequence joins TRBV10-1 and TRBJ2-5; 12 bases match TRBD2. The germline V gene encodes CDR1 WNHNN and CDR2 SYGVQD (reference sequence). The CDR3 loop spans 16 amino acids. The V segment lost 0 bases and the J segment 2 bases; nucleotides outside the gene matches: 1. The CDR3 protein is CASSESTSGGQETQYF. The CDR3 coding sequence is TGCGCCAGCAGTGAGTCCACTAGCGGGGGGCAAGAGACCCAGTACTTC.

The chain recombines TRBV30 with TRBJ2-3; D remains ambiguous. The germline V gene encodes CDR1 GTSNPN and CDR2 SVGIG (reference sequence). V was trimmed by 6 bases and J by 2 bases, leaving 6 bases between them. The CDR3 has 11 amino acids. The CDR3 nucleotides are TGTGCCTGTATCTACACAGATACGCAGTATTTT. This gives the protein CACIYTDTQYF.

The rearrangement joins TRBV2 to TRBJ1-5; D is unresolved. The CDR3 runs to 15 residues. V was clipped by 5 bases and J by 0 bases, with 11 bases between them. Germline V gives CDR1 SNHLY, CDR2 FYNNEI. CDR3 nucleotides: TGTGCCAGCAGTTTTCGAGACACTAGCAATCAGCCCCAGCATTTT. Translation: CASSFRDTSNQPQHF.

This clone was counted between two and nine times. The rearrangement uses TRBV25-1 and TRBJ1-5, with 9 bases that match TRBD1. CDR1 MGHDK and CDR2 SYGVNS come from the germline V gene. Trimming removed 4 bases from V and 4 bases from J; junction bases left unmatched: 2. CDR3 length: 14 amino acids. CDR3 region: CASSGDRENQPQHF. CDR3 nucleotides: TGTGCCAGCAGTGGGGACAGGGAGAATCAGCCCCAGCATTTT.